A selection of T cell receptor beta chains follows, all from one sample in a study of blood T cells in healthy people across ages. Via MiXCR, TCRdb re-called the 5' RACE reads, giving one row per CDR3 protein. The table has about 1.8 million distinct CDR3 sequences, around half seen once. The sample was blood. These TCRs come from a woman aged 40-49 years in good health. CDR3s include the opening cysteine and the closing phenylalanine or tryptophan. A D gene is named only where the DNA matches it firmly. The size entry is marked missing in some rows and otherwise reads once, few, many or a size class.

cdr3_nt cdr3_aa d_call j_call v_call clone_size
TGTGCCAGCAGGCGGGGGGCGGGGGATTACAATGAGCAGTTCTTC CASRRGAGDYNEQFF TRBD2 TRBJ2-1 TRBV12-3/TRBV12-4 .
TGTGCCAGCAGCTTAGCGATTGGGGTTGATACCTATAATTCACCCCTCCACTTT CASSLAIGVDTYNSPLHF . TRBJ1-6 TRBV7-2 .
TGCGCCAGCAGCCAAGAAGGTGGCGGCCGCACAGATACGCAGTATTTT CASSQEGGGRTDTQYF . TRBJ2-3 TRBV4-3 few
TGTGCCAGCAGTGCCTCACTGACGGGCTCTGAGGAAGCTTTCTTT CASSASLTGSEEAFF . TRBJ1-1 TRBV9 .
TGTGCCAGCAGCCAAGATGGGGCTAGCGGGGGTAAAGAGACCCAGTACTTC CASSQDGASGGKETQYF TRBD2 TRBJ2-5 TRBV4-2 .
TGTGCCAGCAGCTCCCTTTTCCAGGCCGGAGGCTACACCTTC CASSSLFQAGGYTF . TRBJ1-2 TRBV7-9 .
TGTGCCAGCAGCGTAACCGGGGGGGCCTCCTACAATGAGCAGTTCTTC CASSVTGGASYNEQFF TRBD2 TRBJ2-1 TRBV9 .
TGTGCCAGCAGTAACAGGGCTTCTAACTATGGCTACACCTTC CASSNRASNYGYTF . TRBJ1-2 TRBV12-3/TRBV12-4 .
TGCGCCAACAGCTCGGGGGGAGGCGATGAGCAGTACTTC CANSSGGGDEQYF TRBD2 TRBJ2-7 TRBV5-1 .
TGCAGTGCTAGAAGAAACCCTCAAGAGACCCAGTACTTC CSARRNPQETQYF . TRBJ2-5 TRBV20-1 .
TGTGCCAGCAGCGGACAATGGATAGACAGGGGGGGTAATGGCTACACCTTC CASSGQWIDRGGNGYTF TRBD1 TRBJ1-2 TRBV9 once
TGTGCCAGCAGTTACAGGAACCGAAACTATGGCTACACCTTC CASSYRNRNYGYTF . TRBJ1-2 TRBV12-3/TRBV12-4 .
TGTGCCAGCAGAGAAGACAGCACCTACGAGCAGTACTTC CASREDSTYEQYF . TRBJ2-7 TRBV6-6 .
TGCGGCGTTGAGGACAGAGGGCTAGCCAAAAACATTCAGTACTTC CGVEDRGLAKNIQYF . TRBJ2-4 TRBV29-1 .
TGTGCCAGCAGTTTTTTGTTCGGTAGTGGGACAGTACCCTACGAGCAGTACTTC CASSFLFGSGTVPYEQYF TRBD1 TRBJ2-7 TRBV28 .
TGCGCCAGCAGGACAAGCTACAATGAGCAGTTCTTC CASRTSYNEQFF . TRBJ2-1 TRBV5-1 many
TGCGCCAGCAGCCTAAATACTTTGGGCGATTCACCCCTCCACTTT CASSLNTLGDSPLHF . TRBJ1-6 TRBV4-3 .
TGCGCCAGCAGCCAAGGCCCTCTTACTAGCGGGGGGGGAAATGAGCAGTACTTC CASSQGPLTSGGGNEQYF TRBD2 TRBJ2-7 TRBV4-1 .
TGTGCTAGTGGTTTGGGAGAGTCCGGACGTGCAGATACGCCGTATTTT CASGLGESGRADTPYF . TRBJ2-3 TRBV12-5 .
TGCAGCGCATACTCTACAGGGGCTCCTTCCTACGAGCAGTACTTC CSAYSTGAPSYEQYF TRBD1 TRBJ2-7 TRBV29-1 many
TGTGCCAGCAGCTTATACAGGGGACGACCCTACGAGCAGTACTTC CASSLYRGRPYEQYF TRBD1 TRBJ2-7 TRBV13 .
TGTGCCTCCCGAACGTCGCGAGGGATCACAGATACGCAGTATTTT CASRTSRGITDTQYF . TRBJ2-3 TRBV7-2 .
TGTGCCAGCAGCTGGCTGACAGGGGGCCTAGAGACCCAGTACTTC CASSWLTGGLETQYF TRBD1 TRBJ2-5 TRBV5-6 .
TGTGCCAGCAGCCAAGATCTGAACAGGGGTAAAATGGGGGGCTATGGCTACACCTTC CASSQDLNRGKMGGYGYTF TRBD1 TRBJ1-2 TRBV4-2 .
TGCGCCAGCAGCTTGGCGATCCGGGACCTTTCCTACGAGCAGTACTTC CASSLAIRDLSYEQYF . TRBJ2-7 TRBV5-1 .
TGTGCCTCTCAACCTACCAACAGTCCTAACTATGGCTACACCTTC CASQPTNSPNYGYTF . TRBJ1-2 TRBV12-3/TRBV12-4 .
TGCGCCAGCAGCTCCCCCGGGGGGGCGGGTTACAATGAGCAGTTCTTC CASSSPGGAGYNEQFF TRBD2 TRBJ2-1 TRBV5-1 .